Presented here are 18 T cell receptor beta chains from one specimen sequenced in a study of blood T cells in healthy people across ages (dated by TCRdb to the mid-2010s). The receptor library was made with 5' RACE. The sequencing machine was an Illumina HiSeq 2500. A second roughly 7 to 11 cycle PCR used a sample-barcoded 5' primer and a J-beta primer mix. In TCRdb, the public reads were trimmed at Q25 with fastp and aligned with MiXCR, with productive beta chains retained. Each entry is one CDR3 protein sequence, shown with its most common DNA and genes. The sample yields over 950,000 distinct CDR3 sequences; roughly two fifths were counted once. The ten largest clones capture around 13% of the sample. Sequenced input: blood. Receptors originate from a man between 18 and 29 years old in good health.

In its sample, this clonotype was seen a few times. The J gene is TRBJ1-2, the V gene TRBV5-4, with D unresolved. The germline CDR1 and CDR2 sequences are SGHNT and YYREEE (reference sequence). Deletions cut 3 bases from V and 0 bases from J, with 9 bases between. CDR3 size: 14 residues. CDR3 loop: CASSSSTANYGYTF. In DNA form, the CDR3 reads TGTGCCAGCAGCTCGAGTACAGCTAACTATGGCTACACCTTC.

With regard to this clonotype: The junction departs from germline at one end; a sequencing error may be responsible. The chain recombines TRBV6-5 with TRBJ1-5, with D hard to call. There are 13 residues in the CDR3. Per germline, CDR1 MNHEY and CDR2 SVGAGI. The CDR3 region is CVSRKNSNQPQHF. CDR3 DNA sequence: TGTGTCAGCAGGAAAAATAGCAATCAGCCCCAGCATTTT.

This chain joins TRBV9 and TRBJ2-7; unclear D gene. The V end was cut by 0 bases, the J end by 7 bases, with 17 bases between. CDR1 is SGDLS, CDR2 YYNGEE, per germline. CDR3 size: 15 residues. CDR3 DNA sequence: TGTGCCAGCAGCGTAGGTGGCCCAACCGGCAATGAGCAGTACTTC. Protein: CASSVGGPTGNEQYF.

Only a few counts were recorded for this clonotype. CDR3 region: CASSLEGFLVDEQFF. The CDR3 DNA reads as TGCGCCAGCAGCTTGGAGGGCTTCCTGGTGGATGAGCAGTTCTTC. The chain combines TRBV5-1 with TRBJ2-1; D is unresolved. The germline V gene encodes CDR1 SGHRS and CDR2 YFSETQ. Trimming stripped 0 bases from V and 8 bases from J, with 15 bases between. The CDR3 consists of 15 residues.

This chain connects TRBV24-1 to TRBJ2-5; 10 nucleotides agree with TRBD1. The CDR3 has 15 residues. Germline-derived CDR1 and CDR2 are KGHDR and SFDVKD. The V and J ends lost 1 base and 11 bases, in that order; junction bases with no gene match: 9. The CDR3, as DNA: TGTGCCACCAGTGATTTAGGACAGGGGGGCAATGAGCAGTACTTC. Translation gives CATSDLGQGGNEQYF.

This sequence joins TRBV4-3 and TRBJ1-3, with TRBD1 matching 8 bases. This CDR3 spans 22 amino acids. Looked up from germline, CDR1 is LGHNA and CDR2 is YSLEER. The V gene end was trimmed by 0 bases and the J gene end by 1 base; junction bases not matched to a gene: 20. CDR3 region: CASSQEPGGQVRATGSGNTIYF. The CDR3 DNA sequence: TGCGCCAGCAGCCAAGAACCAGGGGGCCAAGTAAGGGCGACGGGATCTGGAAACACCATATATTTT.

The chain couples TRBV6-5 to TRBJ1-1, with 8 nucleotides matching TRBD1. The CDR3 is 13 residues long. Germline assignment: CDR1 MNHEY and CDR2 SVGAGI. V shed 7 bases, J shed 4 bases, and the junction held 5 bases outside the gene matches. The CDR3: CASKTGVGTEAFF. In nucleotides, the CDR3 is TGTGCCAGCAAGACAGGGGTAGGCACTGAAGCTTTCTTT.

J is TRBJ1-2 and V is TRBV20-1; D not resolved. CDR1 and CDR2 from the germline V gene are DFQATT and SNEGSKA (reference sequence). V was trimmed by 4 bases and J by 4 bases, leaving 13 bases between them. This CDR3 is built from 13 residues. The CDR3 here is CSAIELGLYGYTF. CDR3 sequence (DNA): TGCAGTGCTATTGAGTTGGGCCTCTATGGCTACACCTTC.

The rearrangement uses TRBV20-1 and TRBJ2-1; 7 bases line up with TRBD2. The J call may be wrong; the DNA end is better matched by TRBJ2-7. The germline V gene encodes CDR1 DFQATT and CDR2 SNEGSKA (reference sequence). CDR3 length: 15 residues. The CDR3 DNA reads as TGCAGTGCTAGAGAGTATGGGGGGGAGTACAATGAGCAGTACTTC. It encodes CSAREYGGEYNEQYF.

The V gene is TRBV2, the J gene TRBJ2-7; 9 bases fit TRBD1. J was trimmed by 3 bases and V by 6 bases; bases with no gene match: 6. This CDR3 comprises 14 residues. From germline, CDR1 is SNHLY and CDR2 FYNNEI. The CDR3 DNA sequence: TGTGCCAGCAGCGGGACAGGGATCTTCTACGAGCAGTACTTC. This encodes CASSGTGIFYEQYF.

The chain employs TRBV9 and TRBJ1-2; 11 nucleotides match TRBD1. CDR3 length: 14 amino acids. From germline, CDR1 is SGDLS and CDR2 YYNGEE. V was clipped by 6 bases and J by 5 bases; unmatched bases: 6. The DNA of the CDR3 is TGTGCCAGCACCGCAGGACAGGGGGCGTATGGCTACACCTTC. Its translation: CASTAGQGAYGYTF.

The chain joins TRBV6-1 to TRBJ2-5, with 9 positions matching TRBD1. This CDR3 is 15 amino acids long. Germline V gives CDR1 MNHNS, CDR2 SASEGT. V dropped 0 bases and J dropped 11; count of bases not matched to a gene: 10. The CDR3 DNA reads as TGTGCCAGCAGTGAAGCGCCCGGGACAGGGTATGAGCAGTACTTC. Protein: CASSEAPGTGYEQYF.

This chain links TRBV10-3 with TRBJ2-7; D ambiguous. This CDR3 has 12 residues. The V end was cut by 0 bases, the J end by 5 bases, with 5 bases between. Per germline, CDR1 ENHRY and CDR2 SYGVKD. The CDR3 bases are TGTGCCATCAGTGAGTCAACGGACGAGCAGTACTTC. Translated: CAISESTDEQYF.

The rearrangement links TRBV6-2 or TRBV6-3 to TRBJ2-3; D is undetermined. V lost 10 bases and J lost 3, with 23 bases in between. This CDR3 spans 16 amino acids. The V gene's germline CDR1 is MNHEY and CDR2 SVGEGT. CDR3 loop: CATLRVTNAVTDTQYF. In DNA, the CDR3 is TGTGCCACCTTAAGGGTTACTAACGCGGTAACAGATACGCAGTATTTT.

The chain uses TRBV5-1 and TRBJ2-5; 7 nucleotides match TRBD1. Germline assignment: CDR1 SGHRS and CDR2 YFSETQ. This CDR3 region has 14 residues. V dropped 4 bases and J dropped 13; count of bases not matched to a gene: 16. CDR3 sequence (DNA): TGCGCCAGCAGCCCAGGACAGGATCGTGGAGAGCGGTACTTC. This codes for CASSPGQDRGERYF. The full variable domain, its missing parts supplied by reference TRBV5-1 and TRBJ2-5, is KAGVTQTPRYLIKTRGQQVTLSCSPISGHRSVSWYQQTPGQGLQFLFEYFSETQRNKGNFPGRFSGRQFSNSRSEMNVSTLELGDSALYLCASSPGQDRGERYFGPGTRLLVL.

This clonotype showed up just once. This chain connects TRBV5-1 to TRBJ1-1, with D possibly matching TRBD1 (5 bases). The CDR3 spans 11 residues. The germline V gene has CDR1 SGHRS and CDR2 YFSETQ. The V end was cut by 6 bases, the J end by 12 bases, with 15 bases between. Here the CDR3 DNA reads TGCGCCAGCAACCGGGGGGGAACGTCTTTCTTT. It specifies CASNRGGTSFF.

In this sample, this clonotype turned up a few times. The CDR3, as DNA: TGTGCCAGCAGTCCGACCGTGCGGTACTCGAATGAGCAGTTCTTC. Its protein is CASSPTVRYSNEQFF. The chain is built from TRBV12-3 or TRBV12-4 and TRBJ2-1; D call uncertain. V was shortened by 5 bases and J by 7 bases, with 18 bases between the two germline ends. The CDR3 has 15 amino acids.

The CDR3 DNA reads as TGTGCCAGCAGCAAAGGCTTTGAGGCACGACCTGATAATTCACCCCTCCACTTT. Residues: CASSKGFEARPDNSPLHF. The chain combines TRBV21-1 with TRBJ1-6. TRBV21-1 is a documented pseudogene. This CDR3 is 18 amino acids long.